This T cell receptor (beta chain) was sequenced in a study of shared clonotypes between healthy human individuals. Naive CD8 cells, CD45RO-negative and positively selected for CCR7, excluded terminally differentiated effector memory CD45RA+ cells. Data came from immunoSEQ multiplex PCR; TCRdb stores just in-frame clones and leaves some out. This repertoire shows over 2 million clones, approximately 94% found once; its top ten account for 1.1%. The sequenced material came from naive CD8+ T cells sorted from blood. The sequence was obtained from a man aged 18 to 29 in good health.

The CDR3 is CSVAGWGQWASSYNEQFF. DNA for the CDR3: TGCAGCGTTGCTGGTTGGGGACAGTGGGCTAGCTCCTACAATGAGCAGTTCTTC. The rearrangement links TRBV29-1 to TRBJ2-1, with 7 nucleotides matching TRBD1. Per the germline V gene, CDR1 is SQVTM and CDR2 is ANQGSEA. The CDR3 extends over 18 amino acids. The V and J ends lost 4 bases and 0 bases, in that order; junction bases with no gene match: 15.